Included here is one TCR beta chain sequence, with context. Antigen unknown. Losses at the gene ends were 0 bases for V and 0 bases for J; bases not matched to a gene: 2. Germline V gene lookup returns CDR1 SGHRS and CDR2 YFSETQ. The CDR3 length is 16 residues. The study ran its PCR with 60 Vbeta and 13 Jbeta primers. Sequencing used immunoSEQ multiplex PCR; TCRdb keeps in-frame clones, though not all of them. Seen here are under 200,000 clones, 70% to 80% observed once, and the top ten hold 2.1%. This specimen belongs to a study of cytomegalovirus exposure and HLA in healthy donors. Findings and caveats of the study: With high specificity and sensitivity, the classifier reportedly diagnosed cytomegalovirus status. The study recorded about 160 TCR beta chains that were cytomegalovirus-associated.

The chain links TRBV5-1 to TRBJ2-7; 11 bases map to TRBD1. Sequences were obtained from PBMCs. The receptor was isolated from a man aged 40-49 years in good health and CMV-seronegative. The chain's CDR3 is CASSLGDRGTSYEQYF. The CDR3 nucleotides read TGCGCCAGCAGCTTGGGGGACAGGGGGACCTCCTACGAGCAGTACTTC. Using reference TRBV5-1 and TRBJ2-7 for the parts outside the CDR3, the full variable domain is KAGVTQTPRYLIKTRGQQVTLSCSPISGHRSVSWYQQTPGQGLQFLFEYFSETQRNKGNFPGRFSGRQFSNSRSEMNVSTLELGDSALYLCASSLGDRGTSYEQYFGPGTRLTVT.